This T cell receptor (beta chain) was identified in a study of T cells in Graves' hyperthyroidism and ophthalmopathy. Study results and caveats: A 13 V-J signature model discriminated ophthalmopathy versus stable hyperthyroidism.

RNA transcripts served as the template for amplifying TCR beta CDR3 regions. TCR CDR3 underwent first-round RT-PCR with the HTBI primer set. From the multiplex PCR reads, TCRdb called clonotypes with MiXCR, one entry per CDR3 protein. Of 450,000 to 550,000 distinct CDR3 sequences listed, 24% are singletons. The CDR3 covers 15 residues. V dropped 2 bases and J dropped 5 bases, with 16 bases sitting between them. Per the germline V gene, CDR1 is DFQATT and CDR2 is SNEGSKA (reference sequence). This clonotype was recorded once. The antigen remains undetermined. Thyroid ultrasound and orbital computed tomography, with clinical symptoms and serum thyroxine and TRAb, informed diagnoses. Fresh peripheral blood, 10 ml, yielded the PBMCs.

The receptor was derived from a woman aged 25 to 45 with Graves' ophthalmopathy. The source material was blood. The rearrangement links TRBV20-1 to TRBJ1-5; no definite D call. As DNA, the CDR3 is TGCAGTGCTAGATCCGGAGGCCAAGACTATCAGCCCCAGCATTTT. Protein sequence: CSARSGGQDYQPQHF.